One sample yielded the 12 T cell receptor beta chains listed below, sequenced in a study of T-cell memory formation after mild COVID-19. Via MiXCR, TCRdb re-called the 5' RACE reads, giving one row per CDR3 protein. The sample has approximately 180,000 distinct CDR3 sequences, under 20% seen once; the top ten hold roughly 2.1%. Sequences were obtained from PBMCs or a T cell subset sorted from them (not recorded which). Every receptor here comes from an adult woman who had mild COVID-19 (a few samples of this study predate the infection). Cell type and time point are not known.

The CDR3 DNA is TGCAGTGCCCCGCGGGATTTTGAAGCTTTCTTT. It codes for CSAPRDFEAFF. The chain links TRBV20-1 to TRBJ1-1; no clear D. Trimming cost V 6 bases and J 7 bases, with 12 bases left between them. The CDR3 length is 11 residues. Per the germline V gene, CDR1 is DFQATT and CDR2 is SNEGSKA (reference sequence).

This clonotype was seen more than once but under ten times. The junction and the germline gene differ at one end; a read error may be behind it. The V gene is TRBV5-1, the J gene TRBJ2-7, with D unclear. The CDR3 is 14 amino acids. The V gene's germline CDR1 is SGHRS and CDR2 YFSETQ. CDR3 loop: CASSLDHTSYGQYF. CDR3 DNA: TGCGCCAGCAGCTTGGACCATACGTCTTACGGGCAGTACTTC.

The chain recombines TRBV23-1 with TRBJ2-4, with D perhaps TRBD2 (6 bases). TRBV23-1 is classed as an ORF, of uncertain function. This CDR3 is built from 16 residues. Trimming removed 6 bases at V and 3 bases at J, with 18 bases between. The CDR3: CASSRWAAGFKNIQYF. In DNA form, the CDR3 reads TGCGCCAGCAGCCGATGGGCCGCGGGGTTCAAAAACATTCAGTACTTC.

In its sample, this clonotype was seen many times. V gene TRBV5-1 combines with J gene TRBJ2-1, with D perhaps TRBD2 (5 bases). The CDR3 covers 15 residues. Trimming left V 4 bases short and J 3 bases short, with 14 bases between. The germline gives CDR1 SGHRS, CDR2 YFSETQ. The CDR3 sequence: CASSPGISGYNEQFF. CDR3 DNA sequence: TGCGCCAGCAGCCCCGGGATATCTGGCTACAATGAGCAGTTCTTC.

The V gene is TRBV9, the J gene TRBJ2-2, with 8 bases matching TRBD2. Unmatched junction bases numbered 10, after V lost 0 bases and J lost 3 bases. The CDR3 is 18 residues long. In germline, CDR1 is SGDLS, CDR2 YYNGEE. Here the CDR3 reads CASSVGFSGAAYTGELFF. For the CDR3, the DNA is TGTGCCAGCAGCGTAGGGTTTAGCGGGGCGGCGTACACCGGGGAGCTGTTTTTT.

The chain is built from TRBV5-1 and TRBJ2-3, with TRBD2 matching over 8 bases. CDR1 is SGHRS and CDR2 is YFSETQ in the germline V gene. After removal of 0 bases from V and 6 bases from J, the junction contained 6 bases not matched to a gene. The CDR3 loop spans 15 amino acids. The CDR3 DNA reads as TGCGCCAGCAGCTTGGCGGTAGCGGGATCCGATACGCAGTATTTT. This encodes CASSLAVAGSDTQYF. The full variable domain, its missing parts supplied by reference TRBV5-1 and TRBJ2-3, is KAGVTQTPRYLIKTRGQQVTLSCSPISGHRSVSWYQQTPGQGLQFLFEYFSETQRNKGNFPGRFSGRQFSNSRSEMNVSTLELGDSALYLCASSLAVAGSDTQYFGPGTRLTVL.

This clonotype occurred a few times. V gene TRBV7-9 combines with J gene TRBJ2-3; no clear D. The CDR3 length is 16 residues. V was pared by 1 base and J by 2 bases, with 13 bases between. Per germline, CDR1 SEHNR and CDR2 FQNEAQ (reference sequence). CDR3 sequence: CASSLEVGGPTDTQYF. DNA of the CDR3: TGTGCCAGCAGCTTAGAGGTGGGCGGACCCACAGATACGCAGTATTTT.

This clonotype showed up just a few times. The chain employs TRBV7-9 and TRBJ2-7, with D unclear. CDR1 and CDR2 (germline): SEHNR, FQNEAQ (reference sequence). This CDR3 has 13 amino acids. V lost 1 base and J 7 bases, leaving 11 bases between the germline ends. The CDR3, as DNA: TGTGCCAGCAGCTTAGGGACGCCTGGGGAGCAGTACTTC. Encoded protein: CASSLGTPGEQYF.

The chain combines TRBV7-9 with TRBJ2-7; D is possibly TRBD1 (6 bases). The V end was cut by 5 bases, the J end by 5 bases, with 16 bases between. CDR3 length: 14 residues. Germline CDR1 reads SEHNR; CDR2 reads FQNEAQ (reference sequence). CDR3 sequence (DNA): TGTGCCAGCAGCCCCCTGGACAGCGTGAACGAGCAGTACTTC. Amino acids: CASSPLDSVNEQYF.

This chain uses TRBV7-9 with TRBJ2-5, with D hard to call. This CDR3 contains 14 residues. Trimming removed 4 bases at V and 1 base at J, with 10 bases between. From germline, CDR1 is SEHNR and CDR2 FQNEAQ (reference sequence). CDR3 bases: TGTGCCAGCAGCTATGTGGTCTCCCAAGAGACCCAGTACTTC. Amino acid sequence: CASSYVVSQETQYF.

This chain joins TRBV7-9 and TRBJ2-4, with TRBD2 identical over 8 bases. Germline trimming cut 5 bases from V and 8 bases from J; bases unmatched to any gene: 5. The germline V gene encodes CDR1 SEHNR and CDR2 FQNEAQ (reference sequence). The CDR3 runs 13 residues. The CDR3 spells CASSRHGGDIQYF. CDR3 in DNA: TGTGCCAGCAGCCGCCACGGGGGGGACATTCAGTACTTC.

This clonotype was seen only a few times. V is TRBV4-1 and J is TRBJ2-7; TRBD1 or TRBD2 may be the D gene (5 bases each). Germline CDR1 is MGHRA and CDR2 is YSYEKL. The V gene lost 2 bases and the J gene lost 2 bases, with 10 bases spanning the gap. There are 14 residues in the CDR3. CDR3 loop: CASSQPGRTYEQYF. The CDR3 nucleotides are TGCGCCAGCAGCCAACCGGGGCGGACCTACGAGCAGTACTTC.